The TCR beta chain described here comes from a study of T cell responses to AZD1222 COVID-19 vaccine. Study-wide results and caveats: In all cases, repertoires were sampled only after the peak T cell response.

A note on this clone: Its antigen is not identified.

The protocol was immunoSEQ multiplex PCR, while the TCRdb copy is restricted to in-frame clones and leaves out a portion. This table holds around 200,000 clones, about 90% found once. The clonotype was recovered from an adult in good health. Sequencing was performed on peripheral blood, taken on day 0 of AZD1222 vaccination.

The CDR3 loop reads CASSLVQDYGYTF. The CDR3, as DNA: TGTGCCAGCAGCTTGGTACAGGACTATGGCTACACCTTC. This sequence joins TRBV5-4 and TRBJ1-2, with D maybe TRBD1 (5 bases). The V end was cut by 0 bases, the J end by 3 bases, with 6 bases between. From germline, CDR1 is SGHNT and CDR2 YYREEE (reference sequence). This CDR3 contains 13 residues.